One sample yielded the 27 T cell receptor beta chains listed below, sequenced in a study of T cell changes during pregnancy in multiple sclerosis. Using immunoSEQ multiplex PCR, the repertoire was profiled, and TCRdb retains in-frame clones only, with some absent. The sample has tens of thousands of clones; about 93% are singletons. Material: CD4+ T cells from peripheral blood mononuclear cells, obtained in the second trimester of pregnancy. The receptors shown here come from a female donor with multiple sclerosis, enrolled in a pregnancy study.

This clone came up once. The junction does not match germline at one end; this may be a read error. The genes are TRBV19 and TRBJ2-7; possible D gene TRBD1, 5 bases. The CDR3 has 16 residues. Germline loops: CDR1 LNHDA, CDR2 SQIVND (reference sequence). This CDR3 reads CARNAEKGSTSSEQYF. The CDR3 DNA sequence: TGTGCCAGGAACGCAGAAAAGGGGTCCACGTCCTCCGAGCAGTACTTC.

The chain links TRBV5-8 to TRBJ1-4; 9 nucleotides match TRBD1. The CDR3 has 15 amino acids. The junction had 6 bases not matched to a gene; V was cut back by 5 bases and J by 4 bases. The germline V gene has CDR1 SGHTS and CDR2 YDEGEE. CDR3 bases: TGTGCCAGCAGTCCGGGACAGGGACATAATGAAAAACTGTTTTTT. This translates into CASSPGQGHNEKLFF.

This chain joins TRBV2 and TRBJ2-7; 11 bases fit TRBD2. J gave up 2 bases and V 7 bases, and 19 bases lay outside the gene matches. The CDR3 consists of 19 residues. CDR1 and CDR2 (germline): SNHLY, FYNNEI. CDR3 loop: CASTVNRVPGLAEAYEQYF. CDR3 bases: TGTGCCAGCACTGTGAACCGGGTCCCGGGACTAGCGGAGGCCTACGAGCAGTACTTC.

This clone was observed a few times. The chain is built from TRBV7-2 and TRBJ1-5; D perhaps matches TRBD1 (5 bases). CDR1 is SGHTA, CDR2 FQGNSA, per germline. V was cut by 1 base and J by 4 bases, with 8 bases left in between. The CDR3 is 14 amino acids. The CDR3, as DNA: TGTGCCAGCAGCTTAGAGGGGTTGAATCAGCCCCAGCATTTT. Translating it yields CASSLEGLNQPQHF. Drawing the rest from reference TRBV7-2 and TRBJ1-5, the complete variable domain is GAGVSQSPSNKVTEKGKDVELRCDPISGHTALYWYRQSLGQGLEFLIYFQGNSAPDKSGLPSDRFSAERTGGSVSTLTIQRTQQEDSAVYLCASSLEGLNQPQHFGDGTRLSIL.

This clone was counted a single time. V gene TRBV19 combines with J gene TRBJ1-4; 9 bases are shared with TRBD1. Trimming removed 5 bases from V and 3 bases from J; junction bases left unmatched: 4. The CDR3 is 15 residues long. Germline-derived CDR1 and CDR2 are LNHDA and SQIVND (reference sequence). Here the CDR3 reads CASSLQGAPNEKLFF. DNA of the CDR3: TGTGCCAGTAGTTTACAGGGGGCACCTAATGAAAAACTGTTTTTT.

In this sample, this clone turned up once. The chain has TRBV15 and TRBJ1-2, with D perhaps matching TRBD1 (5 bases). Trimming cost V 3 bases and J 0 bases, with 17 bases left between them. The germline V gene has CDR1 LNHNV and CDR2 YYDKDF (reference sequence). The CDR3 is made up of 17 amino acids. As DNA, the CDR3 is TGTGCCACCAGCAGGTTCTCCGGCGGGGGGACTAACTATGGCTACACCTTC. Protein: CATSRFSGGGTNYGYTF. Full variable domain (missing parts from reference TRBV15 and TRBJ1-2): DAMVIQNPRYQVTQFGKPVTLSCSQTLNHNVMYWYQQKSSQAPKLLFHYYDKDFNNEADTPDNFQSRRPNTSFCFLDIRSPGLGDTAMYLCATSRFSGGGTNYGYTFGSGTRLTVV.

The rearrangement links TRBV4-1 to TRBJ2-3; D is possibly TRBD1 (6 bases). Trimming took 3 bases from V and 1 from J, leaving 14 bases between them. The CDR3 loop spans 16 amino acids. Germline CDR1 MGHRA, CDR2 YSYEKL. CDR3 sequence: CASSHPNSGGTDTQYF. The CDR3 bases are TGCGCCAGCAGCCATCCCAACTCAGGGGGCACAGATACGCAGTATTTT.

V usage is TRBV5-1 and J usage is TRBJ2-4, with a tentative D call TRBD1 (6 bases). V was trimmed by 4 bases and J by 5 bases, leaving 13 bases between them. The CDR3 is made up of 14 amino acids. CDR1 is SGHRS, CDR2 YFSETQ, per germline. This CDR3 is CASSAGQSQNIQYF. DNA of the CDR3: TGCGCCAGCAGCGCAGGACAGAGTCAAAACATTCAGTACTTC.

This chain joins TRBV6-4 and TRBJ2-2; TRBD1 matches 8 bases. V lost 6 bases to trimming and J lost 6 bases; unmatched junction nucleotides: 3. Looked up from germline, CDR1 is MRHNA and CDR2 is SNTAGT. The CDR3 extends over 13 amino acids. CDR3 nucleotides: TGTGCCAGCAGATCACAGGGGGCCGGGGAGCTGTTTTTT. This encodes CASRSQGAGELFF.

The chain combines TRBV30 with TRBJ2-3; 7 bases fit TRBD1. The V gene end was trimmed by 0 bases and the J gene end by 6 bases; junction bases not matched to a gene: 9. The CDR3 is 15 residues long. Germline lookup yields CDR1 GTSNPN and CDR2 SVGIG (reference sequence). In DNA form, the CDR3 reads TGTGCCTGGAGTGTACTAGGGGGCGCGGTGGATACGCAGTATTTT. Its protein product is CAWSVLGGAVDTQYF.

The chain employs TRBV7-6 and TRBJ2-7, with 8 positions matching TRBD2. Trimming at V came to 0 bases and at J to 4 bases, leaving 14 bases not matched to a gene. Per germline, CDR1 SGHVS and CDR2 FNYEAQ. This CDR3 is built from 18 residues. The CDR3 loop is CASSLAPVGLAGRYEQYF. In nucleotides, the CDR3 is TGTGCCAGCAGCTTAGCCCCGGTCGGGCTAGCGGGTAGGTACGAGCAGTACTTC.

V is TRBV4-3 and J is TRBJ1-3; a possible D gene is TRBD1 (6 bases). The CDR3 loop spans 18 amino acids. Per the germline V gene, CDR1 is LGHNA and CDR2 is YSLEER. V was trimmed by 0 bases and J by 2 bases, leaving 17 bases between them. The DNA of the CDR3 is TGCGCCAGCAGCCAAGATCACCCCACAGGGCGGACTGGAAACACCATATATTTT. Its translation: CASSQDHPTGRTGNTIYF.

This clone appeared a single time. This chain connects TRBV2 to TRBJ2-1, with a weak D call TRBD2 (6 bases). This CDR3 spans 15 amino acids. V shed 6 bases and J shed 0 bases, with 12 bases lying between them. Looked up from germline, CDR1 is SNHLY and CDR2 is FYNNEI. The CDR3 nucleotides are TGTGCCAGCAGCGATAGCGGAAGCTCCTACAATGAGCAGTTCTTC. Protein: CASSDSGSSYNEQFF.

The chain recombines TRBV5-4 with TRBJ1-1; no reliable D call. Germline lookup yields CDR1 SGHNT and CDR2 YYREEE (reference sequence). The CDR3 loop spans 13 amino acids. The V end was cut by 5 bases, the J end by 1 base, with 9 bases between. The CDR3 loop reads CASSRERNTEAFF. The CDR3 DNA reads as TGTGCCAGCAGTCGGGAGCGGAACACTGAAGCTTTCTTT.

The CDR3 reads CASSQGGGRQPQHF. DNA of the CDR3: TGTGCCAGCAGCCAAGGCGGGGGGCGGCAGCCCCAGCATTTT. The chain links TRBV4-2 to TRBJ1-5; D perhaps matches TRBD1 (6 bases). The CDR3 covers 14 residues. Germline loops: CDR1 LGHNA, CDR2 YNFKEQ. Trimming removed 1 base from V and 7 bases from J, with 11 bases in between.

With regard to this clone: Other DNA sequences in the same sample also yield this CDR3. J is TRBJ2-7 and V is TRBV10-2; a weak D match, TRBD2 (5 bases). V was pared by 6 bases and J by 0 bases, with 9 bases between. The CDR3 is 13 residues long. Germline values: CDR1 WSHSY, CDR2 SAAADI. As DNA, the CDR3 is TGCGCCAGCAGGGAGGATAGCTCCTACGAGCAGTACTTC. The encoded protein is CASREDSSYEQYF.

The chain couples TRBV10-3 to TRBJ2-1; a possible D gene is TRBD2 (5 bases). Germline CDR1 is ENHRY and CDR2 is SYGVKD. CDR3 length equals 12 residues. V was trimmed by 4 bases and J by 8 bases, leaving 9 bases between them. DNA for the CDR3: TGTGCCATCAGTGGGACTCCGGATGAGCAGTTCTTC. This translates into CAISGTPDEQFF.

The chain links TRBV15 to TRBJ2-2, with D possibly matching TRBD2 (5 bases). Trimming left V 3 bases short and J 5 bases short, with 10 bases between. The CDR3 consists of 14 residues. CDR1 is LNHNV and CDR2 is YYDKDF in the germline V gene (reference sequence). CDR3 bases: TGTGCCACCAGCAGGGACTTTCAGACCGGGGAGCTGTTTTTT. It yields the protein CATSRDFQTGELFF.

The chain employs TRBV7-8 and TRBJ1-3; TRBD1 is a possible D gene (6 bases). This CDR3 is 15 amino acids long. CDR1 SGHVS and CDR2 FQNEAQ come from the germline V gene. V was trimmed by 1 base and J by 2 bases, leaving 9 bases between them. The CDR3 nucleotides read TGTGCCAGCAGCTTAGTATCAGGGGCTGGAAACACCATATATTTT. This translates into CASSLVSGAGNTIYF. The variable domain in full, with the rest retrieved from reference TRBV7-8 and TRBJ1-3, is GAGVSQSPRYKVAKRGQDVALRCDPISGHVSLFWYQQALGQGPEFLTYFQNEAQLDKSGLPSDRFFAERPEGSVSTLKIQRTQQEDSAVYLCASSLVSGAGNTIYFGEGSWLTVV.

Here the CDR3 DNA reads TGTGCCAGCAGCGTAGCTACACTAGCGGGAGGGCCCTCAGATACGCAGTATTTT. Translation gives CASSVATLAGGPSDTQYF. J is TRBJ2-3 and V is TRBV9; the match to TRBD2 covers 13 bases. The CDR3 extends over 18 amino acids. V was clipped by 0 bases and J by 4 bases; unmatched bases: 8. Germline values: CDR1 SGDLS, CDR2 YYNGEE.

This clone was seen just once. The CDR3: CASSEALGTGFLDSYEQYF. DNA for the CDR3: TGTGCCAGCAGTGAAGCTTTGGGGACAGGGTTCCTTGACTCCTACGAGCAGTACTTC. The genes are TRBV6-1 and TRBJ2-7; 9 bases fit TRBD1. V dropped 0 bases and J dropped 0; count of bases not matched to a gene: 12. There are 19 residues in the CDR3. Germline CDR1 and CDR2: MNHNS and SASEGT.

The rearrangement joins TRBV28 to TRBJ2-7, with D perhaps TRBD2 (5 bases). V gave up 5 bases and J gave up 2 bases, with 13 bases separating them. The CDR3 is 14 residues long. Germline values: CDR1 MDHEN, CDR2 SYDVKM. For the CDR3, the DNA is TGTGCCAGCAGTCCCCCCGGGGTCCCCTACGAGCAGTACTTC. The encoded protein is CASSPPGVPYEQYF.

This chain connects TRBV27 to TRBJ2-7; D may be TRBD1 (5 bases). The CDR3 contains 11 residues. Germline CDR1 MNHEY, CDR2 SMNVEV (reference sequence). V lost 10 bases, J lost 10 bases, and 17 bases lay in between. CDR3 coding DNA: TGTGCCATTCGTCCCGTGGGGCCTCAGTACTTC. It specifies CAIRPVGPQYF.

Only one count was recorded for this clone. V and J are TRBV11-3 and TRBJ2-1; no clear D gene. V lost 6 bases and J 2 bases, leaving 14 bases between the germline ends. From germline, CDR1 is SGHNT and CDR2 YENEEA. This CDR3 is built from 15 residues. This CDR3 reads CASSGRLTTYNEQFF. CDR3 DNA: TGTGCCAGCAGTGGAAGACTTACTACCTACAATGAGCAGTTCTTC.

This rearrangement joins TRBV18 to TRBJ1-1; D perhaps matches TRBD1 (6 bases). This CDR3 contains 16 residues. V was clipped by 3 bases and J by 0 bases, with 14 bases between them. Germline CDR1 and CDR2: KGHSH and LQKENI. CDR3 residues: CASSPQGQQMNTEAFF. For the CDR3, the DNA is TGTGCCAGCTCACCCCAAGGACAGCAAATGAACACTGAAGCTTTCTTT.

The chain couples TRBV9 to TRBJ1-6; D gene uncertain. Germline lookup yields CDR1 SGDLS and CDR2 YYNGEE. The V end was cut by 4 bases, the J end by 8 bases, with 10 bases between. The length of the CDR3 is 13 residues. The CDR3 here is CASSWAVDSPLHF. Here the CDR3 DNA reads TGTGCCAGCAGCTGGGCCGTCGATTCACCCCTCCACTTT.

The V gene is TRBV11-3, the J gene TRBJ2-7, with 9 bases fitting TRBD1. Germline assignment: CDR1 SGHNT and CDR2 YENEEA. This CDR3 has 17 residues. Unmatched junction bases numbered 12, after V lost 0 bases and J lost 6 bases. The CDR3 nucleotides are TGTGCCAGCAGCTTAGATCGGTTAGGACAGGGGAGTGGCGAGCAGTACTTC. Amino acids: CASSLDRLGQGSGEQYF.